This paragraph covers one TCR beta chain sequence. The target of this receptor is not known. No much larger clone is present one base from it, and per-base qualities are unavailable. Receptor amplification or capture employed the immunoSEQ multiplex PCR assay. The multiplex PCR relied on a mix of 60 forward primers for TCR Vbeta segments and 13 reverse primers for TCR Jbeta segments. Amplification of the CDR3 region of rearranged TCR beta genes was performed with a multiplex PCR assay on genomic DNA. The Illumina HiSeq System was used to sequence the amplified TCR beta libraries as 87-base-pair reads. Per the authors' processing: A later analysis tallied roughly 78 million unique TCR beta chains across the 700 or so repertoires, and 10 million to 11 million of those chains were shared by two or more donors. A nearest-neighbor algorithm error-corrected the raw reads and collapsed the reads into unique sequences, merging closely related sequences to remove PCR and sequencing errors. V, D and J gene segments were assigned by aligning CDR3 sequences to IMGT reference sequences. For a sequence to be retained, a match of at least six nucleotides was required to both a V gene segment and a J gene segment. Rearrangements were classified as productive when the CDR3 lacked stop codons and remained in frame with V and J, and all other rearrangements were classified as non-productive. Following IMGT convention, CDR3 was defined as the stretch from the second conserved V-encoded cysteine to the conserved J-encoded phenylalanine. The earlier analysis of about 640 of the donors excluded any sequence lacking an unambiguous match to a single V gene segment. An earlier analysis of fewer than 750 of the donors called V segments functional above 56.7% productive rearrangements and segregating when the between-donor standard deviation exceeded 5%. To diagnose cytomegalovirus status from the catalog of TCR beta chain sequences, a statistical classification framework was built. A later analysis assigned V and J genes by comparing TCR nucleotide sequences with IMGT/GENE-DB human TR gene sequences. Using the TCRdist pipeline, a later analysis assigned CDR3 sequences along with most-parsimonious VDJ recombination scenarios. In a later analysis, each TCR beta chain was defined by its CDR3 amino acid sequence together with its V-gene family, and reads lacking a unique V-gene family were excluded. As a way to deal with suspected cross-contamination and a sequencing artifact, a later analysis dropped hundreds of nucleotide sequences that were highly shared and had low generation probability. In a later analysis, a clonal expansion index for each public chain was calculated from normalized within-repertoire ranks of inferred template counts. In a later analysis, generation probabilities were computed using a VDJ recombination model fitted to out-of-frame rearrangements, and the results were checked against IGoR. In a later analysis, hypergeometric tests were used to score TCR-TCR, TCR-HLA and TCR-CMV co-occurrence, with a repertoire-size bias correction applied to TCR pairs. A later analysis estimated false discovery rates by permuting HLA or CMV assignments 20 times. In a later analysis, co-occurring TCRs were grouped using DBSCAN, and TCRdist sequence similarity was added for clustering within HLA-allele-positive subsets. Repertoires with fewer than 30,000 or more than 120,000 public chains were left out of co-occurrence clustering, as were four to six repertoires with anomalous nucleotide sharing. In TCRdb, the immuneACCESS table is reduced to in-frame sequences with V and J assigned. These tables do not hold every clone; where another copy was compared, an unresolved V gene accounts for under half, and the others remain unexplained. The DNA gave D and trimming, while V, J and clone size come from that table. The sample data list more than 150,000 clones, and just under 80% of these were observed just once. Approximately 2% of the sample lies in the top ten.

There are 13 amino acids in the CDR3, from cysteine to phenylalanine inclusive. Solely the CDR3 DNA is kept, with 39 bases framed from the first base. V sheds 4 bases and J sheds 6 bases, leaving 11 bases between their ends. The germline V gene yields MRHNA for CDR1 and SNTAGT for CDR2. This sample stems from a study of cytomegalovirus exposure and HLA in healthy donors (dated by TCRdb to 2017 to 2019). About the study as a whole: An earlier analysis of 587 of the donors reported 276 Gb of sequence data and some 110 million unique TCR beta sequences obtained from about 179 million T cells. About 280 gigabases of sequencing data and tens of millions of unique TCR sequences were included in an early release covering 550 to 800 HLA-typed donors. Of the 398 genotyped donors, approximately 80% fell in the genetic ancestry cluster associated with self-reported Caucasian donors. The study aimed to test whether signatures of past pathogen exposure could be identified by cataloging public T cell receptors. Using immunosequencing, the study profiled T cell repertoires from about 610 subjects and related those repertoires to cytomegalovirus serostatus. Besides the first cohort of approximately 710 subjects, a separate validation cohort made up of 120 different subjects was used. High-throughput TCR immunosequencing, statistical association of individual TCRs with disease status, and machine learning were combined to predict cytomegalovirus infection status. In a later analysis, previously published TCR beta repertoires from 666 donors were re-analyzed and high-resolution HLA genotyping was added so that TCR occurrence patterns could be studied. Rather than using new phenotypic data, the later analysis identified candidate immune exposures from TCR beta sequences and from how often those sequences occurred across donors. To decide whether each TCR beta V gene segment behaved as functional or pseudogenic, an earlier analysis of some 580 of the donors relied on high-throughput TCR beta sequencing. Alongside the repertoire data, information on donor age, sex, ethnicity and CMV serostatus was compiled. In a later genetic analysis, genome-wide SNP genotypes for about 55% of the roughly 670 donors were used, and that subset was treated as a discovery cohort. Every discovery cohort repertoire had been produced on one sequencing platform. Class I and class II HLA loci were covered by the typing at four-digit resolution. Typing coverage differed by locus: A, B, C, DRB1 and DQB1 were typed in about 629-640 donors, DQA1 in 522, DPA1 in nearly 610, and DPB1 in 400 to 480. Roughly five DR-DQ haplotypes were handled as single units for association and clustering because linkage in the cohort was strong. Among almost 400 genotyped donors of the cohort, an average of roughly 240,000 unique TCR beta nucleotide sequences were sequenced per donor, roughly 20% of them non-productive. The investigation overall reported the following: In both the original and validation cohorts, the classifier was reported to diagnose cytomegalovirus status with high specificity and sensitivity. Assigning TCR associations to individual alleles was difficult when HLA alleles, especially DR and DQ, strongly co-occurred. In a later analysis, the rate of TCR association differed among HLA loci, with DRB1 alleles having the most associated TCRs and HLA-C alleles having the fewest. Roughly uniform sequencing depth across donors was assumed in presence/absence analyses, although this assumption may not hold. The authors suggested that the approach could potentially be extended to other disease states and immunological phenotypes. HLA typing was unavailable for some donors at each locus, so association tests used only the typed subset. Immune exposure information for the cohort was limited to CMV serostatus. Only TCR beta chains were sequenced in this cohort, and the absence of alpha or paired-chain data limited detectable features. The sequencing pipeline was judged likely to have produced a cluster of highly shared sequence variants as a technical artifact. A further reported finding was that TCR beta sequences accurately predicted the HLA-A and HLA-B alleles for most subjects in the first cohort. Most TCR sequences were observed very rarely across donors, whereas some public TCRs were present in many individuals. Because counts were too low, seventeen rarely observed V segments, including chromosome 9 orphons, were left out of the earlier analysis of 587 of the donors. Compared with the approximately 720-donor mean, donors in an Asian-associated ancestry cluster had fewer N-insertions in productive TCRs, according to a later genetic analysis. Compared with equally common non-associated chains, HLA-associated TCR beta chains in a later analysis were more clonally expanded and had lower generation probabilities. In the study, approximately 160 TCR beta chains were listed as associated with cytomegalovirus. V-gene and J-gene trimming of TCR beta chains was associated with a missense DCLRE1C variant in a later genetic analysis, and the association was replicated in an independent cohort. In vitro tests confirmed that a few of the cytomegalovirus-associated TCR beta chains recognize cytomegalovirus antigens. Correlated functional status among segregating V segments might be attributable to linkage disequilibrium, but an unknown experimental factor could not be ruled out. Most CMV-associated TCR beta chains appeared to be HLA-restricted in a later analysis, and the HLA associations seemed to be driven largely by CMV exposure. According to a later analysis, parvovirus B19, influenza, CMV and Epstein-Barr virus appeared linked to several top co-occurrence clusters. Specific HLA alleles were associated with over 15,000 TCR beta sequences at a false discovery rate of 0.05 in a later analysis. Because the 87-base-pair reads could not distinguish some IMGT-functional V segments, including TRBV6-2 and TRBV6-3, those segments were excluded. An earlier analysis of approximately 500 of the donors showed that most TCR beta V segments appeared in productive rearrangements either about 87% or about 30% of the time, which broadly matched IMGT annotations.

The cohort was made up of around 720 healthy bone marrow donors. All cohort members were sampled while nominally healthy, although unrecorded immune exposures were likely present. The donor was CMV seronegative and belonged to the group of 320 or so seronegative cohort members. A peripheral blood sample was provided by each donor, and peripheral blood mononuclear cells were used for TCR beta sequencing. Genomic DNA extraction from the blood cell samples was performed with the Qiagen DNeasy Blood Extraction Kit. Source material: PBMCs. This sequence was found in a woman in her twenties or thirties in good health and CMV-seronegative. In this chain, TRBV6-4 is recombined with TRBJ2-3; possibly the D gene is TRBD2, per 6 matching bases. CDR3 reads: CASSADGGDTQYF. The bases are TGTGCCAGCAGTGCTGATGGGGGGGATACGCAGTATTTT.